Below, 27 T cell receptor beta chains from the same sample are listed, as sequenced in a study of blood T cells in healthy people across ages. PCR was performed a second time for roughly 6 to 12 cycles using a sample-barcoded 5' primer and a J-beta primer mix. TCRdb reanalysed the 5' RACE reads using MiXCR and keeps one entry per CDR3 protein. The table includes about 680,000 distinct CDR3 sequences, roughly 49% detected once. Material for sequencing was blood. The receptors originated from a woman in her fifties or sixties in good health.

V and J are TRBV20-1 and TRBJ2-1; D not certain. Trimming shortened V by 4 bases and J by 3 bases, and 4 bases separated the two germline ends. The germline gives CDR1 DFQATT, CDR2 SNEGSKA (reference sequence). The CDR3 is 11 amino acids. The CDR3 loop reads CSATNYNEQFF. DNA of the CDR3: TGCAGTGCTACGAACTACAATGAGCAGTTCTTC.

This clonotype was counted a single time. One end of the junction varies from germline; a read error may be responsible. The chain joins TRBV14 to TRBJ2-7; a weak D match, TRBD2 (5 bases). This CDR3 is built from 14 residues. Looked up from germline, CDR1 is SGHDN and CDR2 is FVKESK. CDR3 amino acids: CVSIHRGGLGEQYF. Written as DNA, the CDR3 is TGTGTCAGCATCCATCGAGGCGGGTTGGGCGAGCAGTACTTC.

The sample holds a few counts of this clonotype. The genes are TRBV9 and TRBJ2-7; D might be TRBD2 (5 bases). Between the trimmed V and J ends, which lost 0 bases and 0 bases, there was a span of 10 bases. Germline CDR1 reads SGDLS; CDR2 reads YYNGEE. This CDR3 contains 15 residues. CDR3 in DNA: TGTGCCAGCAGCGTAGAGGGTAGCGACTCCTACGAGCAGTACTTC. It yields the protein CASSVEGSDSYEQYF.

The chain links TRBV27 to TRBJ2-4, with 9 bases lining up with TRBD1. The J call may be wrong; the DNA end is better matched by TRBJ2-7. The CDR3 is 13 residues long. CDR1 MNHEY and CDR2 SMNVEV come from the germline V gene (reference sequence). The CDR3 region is CASGRTGAYEQYF. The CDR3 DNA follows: TGTGCCAGCGGCCGGACAGGGGCATACGAGCAGTACTTC.

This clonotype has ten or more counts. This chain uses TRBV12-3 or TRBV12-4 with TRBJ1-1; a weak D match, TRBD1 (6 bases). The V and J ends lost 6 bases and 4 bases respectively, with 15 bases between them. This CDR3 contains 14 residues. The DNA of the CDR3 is TGTGCCAGCAGCCCTCAGGGGTTAAGCACTGAAGCTTTCTTT. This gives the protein CASSPQGLSTEAFF.

The CDR3 spells CASSVATGALYEQYF. Written as DNA, the CDR3 is TGTGCCAGCAGCGTAGCTACAGGGGCCCTGTACGAGCAGTACTTC. The V call is TRBV9, the J call TRBJ2-7; the match to TRBD1 covers 7 bases. Trimming cost V 0 bases and J 4 bases; bases outside gene matches: 7. CDR3 length: 15 residues. Looked up from germline, CDR1 is SGDLS and CDR2 is YYNGEE.

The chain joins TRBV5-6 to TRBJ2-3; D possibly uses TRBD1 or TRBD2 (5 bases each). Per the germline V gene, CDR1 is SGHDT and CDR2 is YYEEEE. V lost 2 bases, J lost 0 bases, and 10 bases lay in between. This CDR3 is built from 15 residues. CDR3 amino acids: CASSFLGDSTDTQYF. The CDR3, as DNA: TGTGCCAGCAGCTTTCTGGGGGATAGCACAGATACGCAGTATTTT.

The CDR3 here is CSASDNQQFF. CDR3 DNA: TGCAGTGCGAGCGACAACCAGCAGTTCTTC. This chain uses TRBV20-1 with TRBJ2-1; D ambiguous. Germline V CDR1 and CDR2: DFQATT, SNEGSKA (reference sequence). V gave up 6 bases and J gave up 11 bases, with 11 bases separating them. This CDR3 is built from 10 residues.

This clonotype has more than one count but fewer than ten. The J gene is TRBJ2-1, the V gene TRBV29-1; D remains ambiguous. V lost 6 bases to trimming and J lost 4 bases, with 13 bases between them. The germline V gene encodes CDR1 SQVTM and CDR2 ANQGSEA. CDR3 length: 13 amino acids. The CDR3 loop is CSVPRPSYNEQFF. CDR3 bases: TGCAGCGTCCCCCGTCCTAGTTACAATGAGCAGTTCTTC.

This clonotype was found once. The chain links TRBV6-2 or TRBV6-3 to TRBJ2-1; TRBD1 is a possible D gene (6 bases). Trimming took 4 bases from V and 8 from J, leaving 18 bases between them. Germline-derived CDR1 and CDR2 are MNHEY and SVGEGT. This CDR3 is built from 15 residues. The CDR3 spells CASSSDSRAVYEQFF. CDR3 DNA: TGTGCCAGCAGTTCGGACAGTAGAGCGGTCTATGAGCAGTTCTTC.

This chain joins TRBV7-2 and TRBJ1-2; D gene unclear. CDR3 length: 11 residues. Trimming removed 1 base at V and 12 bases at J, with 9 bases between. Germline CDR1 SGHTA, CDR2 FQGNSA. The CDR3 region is CASSLVTGHTF. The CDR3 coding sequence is TGTGCCAGCAGCTTAGTTACCGGGCACACCTTC.

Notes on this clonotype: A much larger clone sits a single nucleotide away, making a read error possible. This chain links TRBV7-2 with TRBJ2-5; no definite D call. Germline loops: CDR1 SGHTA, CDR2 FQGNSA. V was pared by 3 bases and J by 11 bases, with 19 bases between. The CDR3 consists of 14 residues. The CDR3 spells CASSFRSFPYGQYF. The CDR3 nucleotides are TGTGCCAGCAGCTTCAGGAGTTTTCCCTACGGGCAGTACTTC.

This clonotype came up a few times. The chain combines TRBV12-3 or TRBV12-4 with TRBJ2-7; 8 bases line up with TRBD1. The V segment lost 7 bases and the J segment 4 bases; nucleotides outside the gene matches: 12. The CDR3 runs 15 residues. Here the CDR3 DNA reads TGTGCCAGCACCTTTGGAGACAGGGGTCTATACGAGCAGTACTTC. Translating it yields CASTFGDRGLYEQYF.

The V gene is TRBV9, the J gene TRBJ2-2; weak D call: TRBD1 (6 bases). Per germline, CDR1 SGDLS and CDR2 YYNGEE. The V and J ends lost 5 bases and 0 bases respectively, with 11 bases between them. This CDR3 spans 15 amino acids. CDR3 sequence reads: CASSVRDTNTGELFF. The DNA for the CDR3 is TGTGCCAGCAGTGTCAGGGACACGAACACCGGGGAGCTGTTTTTT.

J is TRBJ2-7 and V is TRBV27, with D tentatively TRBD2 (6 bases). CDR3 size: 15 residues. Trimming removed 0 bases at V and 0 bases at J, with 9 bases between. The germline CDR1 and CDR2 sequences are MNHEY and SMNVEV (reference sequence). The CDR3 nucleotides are TGTGCCAGCAGTTTATCCCTGGGGGGCTCCTACGAGCAGTACTTC. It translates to CASSLSLGGSYEQYF.

For the CDR3, the DNA is TGTGCCAGCAGTCCTAGCGGGGGCCCCACAGATACGCAGTATTTT. It translates to CASSPSGGPTDTQYF. The rearrangement joins TRBV2 to TRBJ2-3; 10 nucleotides line up with TRBD2. This CDR3 spans 15 amino acids. V lost 5 bases and J lost 2; bases outside the gene matches: 4. The germline CDR1 and CDR2 sequences are SNHLY and FYNNEI.

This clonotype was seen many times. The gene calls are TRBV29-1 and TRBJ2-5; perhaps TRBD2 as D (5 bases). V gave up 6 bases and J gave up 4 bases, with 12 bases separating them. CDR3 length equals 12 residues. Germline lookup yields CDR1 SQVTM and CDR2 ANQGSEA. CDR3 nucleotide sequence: TGCAGCGTGAGGGTTTTTGGAGAGACCCAGTACTTC. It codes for CSVRVFGETQYF. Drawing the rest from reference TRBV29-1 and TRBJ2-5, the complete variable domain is SAVISQKPSRDICQRGTSLTIQCQVDSQVTMMFWYRQQPGQSLTLIATANQGSEATYESGFVIDKFPISRPNLTFSTLTVSNMSPEDSSIYLCSVRVFGETQYFGPGTRLLVL.

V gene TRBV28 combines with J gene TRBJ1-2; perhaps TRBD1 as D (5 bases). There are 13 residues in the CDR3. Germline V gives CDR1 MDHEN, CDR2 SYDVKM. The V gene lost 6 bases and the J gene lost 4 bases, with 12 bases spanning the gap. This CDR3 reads CASRPDRSYGYTF. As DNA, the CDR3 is TGTGCCAGCAGACCTGACAGAAGCTATGGCTACACCTTC.

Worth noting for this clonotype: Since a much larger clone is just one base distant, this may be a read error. CDR3 amino acids: CATGITESYEQYF. Here the CDR3 DNA reads TGTGCCACCGGTATCACAGAGTCCTACGAGCAGTACTTC. The genes are TRBV15 and TRBJ2-7; D not certain. The CDR3 runs to 13 residues. V was clipped by 8 bases and J by 1 base, with 12 bases between them. Looked up from germline, CDR1 is LNHNV and CDR2 is YYDKDF (reference sequence). Full variable domain (missing parts from reference TRBV15 and TRBJ2-7): DAMVIQNPRYQVTQFGKPVTLSCSQTLNHNVMYWYQQKSSQAPKLLFHYYDKDFNNEADTPDNFQSRRPNTSFCFLDIRSPGLGDTAMYLCATGITESYEQYFGPGTRLTVT.

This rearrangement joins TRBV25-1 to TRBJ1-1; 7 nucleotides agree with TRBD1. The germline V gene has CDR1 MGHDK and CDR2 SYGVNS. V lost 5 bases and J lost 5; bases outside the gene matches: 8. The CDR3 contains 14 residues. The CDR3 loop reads CASSKQGRRTEAFF. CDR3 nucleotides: TGTGCCAGCAGTAAACAGGGGAGGAGGACTGAAGCTTTCTTT.

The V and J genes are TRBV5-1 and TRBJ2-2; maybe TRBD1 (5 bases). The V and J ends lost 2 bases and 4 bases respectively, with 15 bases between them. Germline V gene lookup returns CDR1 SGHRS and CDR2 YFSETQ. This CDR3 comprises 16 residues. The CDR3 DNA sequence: TGCGCCAGCAGCTTCACAGGAGCGCGGCGCACCGGGGAGCTGTTTTTT. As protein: CASSFTGARRTGELFF. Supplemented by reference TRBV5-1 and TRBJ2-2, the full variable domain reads KAGVTQTPRYLIKTRGQQVTLSCSPISGHRSVSWYQQTPGQGLQFLFEYFSETQRNKGNFPGRFSGRQFSNSRSEMNVSTLELGDSALYLCASSFTGARRTGELFFGEGSRLTVL.

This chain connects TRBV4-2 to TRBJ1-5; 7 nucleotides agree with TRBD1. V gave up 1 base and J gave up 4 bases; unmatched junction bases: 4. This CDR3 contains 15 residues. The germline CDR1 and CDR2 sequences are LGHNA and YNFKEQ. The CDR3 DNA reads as TGTGCCAGCAGCCAAGCCAGGGGGGATAATCAGCCCCAGCATTTT. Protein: CASSQARGDNQPQHF.

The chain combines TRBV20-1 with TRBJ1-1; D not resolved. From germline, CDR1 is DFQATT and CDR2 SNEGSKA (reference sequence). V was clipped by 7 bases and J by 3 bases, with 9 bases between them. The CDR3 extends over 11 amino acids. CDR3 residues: CSDMIDTEAFF. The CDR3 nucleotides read TGCAGTGATATGATAGACACTGAAGCTTTCTTT.

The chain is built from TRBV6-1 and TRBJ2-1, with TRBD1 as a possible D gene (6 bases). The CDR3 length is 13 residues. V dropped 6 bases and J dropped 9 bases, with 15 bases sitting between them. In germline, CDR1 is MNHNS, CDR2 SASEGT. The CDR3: CASRELGQTEQFF. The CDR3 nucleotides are TGTGCCAGCAGAGAACTCGGACAGACTGAGCAGTTCTTC.

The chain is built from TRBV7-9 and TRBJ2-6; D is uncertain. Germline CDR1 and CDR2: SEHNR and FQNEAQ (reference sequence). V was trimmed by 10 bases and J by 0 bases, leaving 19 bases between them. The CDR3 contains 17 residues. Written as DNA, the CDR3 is TGTGCCACCGACGTGCACAACCCTAGCTCTGGGGCCAACGTCCTGACTTTC. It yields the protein CATDVHNPSSGANVLTF.

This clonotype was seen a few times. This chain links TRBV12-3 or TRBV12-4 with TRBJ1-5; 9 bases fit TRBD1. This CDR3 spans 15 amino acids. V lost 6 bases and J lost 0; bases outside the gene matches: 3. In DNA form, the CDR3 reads TGTGCCAGCAGAAAACAGGGGGCTAGCAATCAGCCCCAGCATTTT. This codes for CASRKQGASNQPQHF.

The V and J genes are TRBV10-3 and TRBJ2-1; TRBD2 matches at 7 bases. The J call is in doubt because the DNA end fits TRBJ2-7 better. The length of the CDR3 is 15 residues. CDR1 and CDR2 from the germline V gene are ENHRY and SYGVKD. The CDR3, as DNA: TGTGCCATCAGTGAGGCCCGGGACTATTACAATGAGCAGTACTTC. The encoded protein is CAISEARDYYNEQYF.